The clone carrying this TCR beta chain was seen only once. Its target is unknown. The CDR3 length is 16 residues. Trimming took 5 bases from V and 5 from J, leaving 21 bases between them. Germline CDR1 is SGHNT and CDR2 is YENEEA. PCR was performed using 60 Vbeta and 13 Jbeta primers. Sequenced by immunoSEQ multiplex PCR; TCRdb stores in-frame clones only, minus some. The sample lists about 150,000 clones, 80% to 90% occurring once. The data were taken from a study of cytomegalovirus exposure and HLA in healthy donors. Study-wide results and limits: Evidence from a later analysis indicated that most CMV-associated TCR beta chains looked HLA-restricted.

V and J are TRBV11-3 and TRBJ1-1; D remains ambiguous. The sequenced sample was PBMCs. This clonotype was obtained from a girl aged 10-17 years in good health and CMV-seropositive. The CDR3, as DNA: TGTGCCAGCAGCCCCCGGGATGAAGGCCAAGGGACTGAAGCTTTCTTT. Amino acids: CASSPRDEGQGTEAFF.